Given below is one TCR beta chain in context. Antigen unknown. The sample originates from a study of blood T cells in healthy people across ages. As for the study in general: Capture by template switching was about one barcoded beta molecule per two T cells.

Whole-study findings and limits: Because sorting was not performed, PBMCs prevented conclusive naive versus antigen-experienced comparison. There were more naive CD4+ cells and higher diversity in long-lived donors than in aged donors.

This CDR3 is 13 amino acids long. Trimming stripped 4 bases from V and 5 bases from J, with 9 bases between. Germline CDR1 and CDR2: SGHTA and FQGNSA. Alongside a J-beta primer mix, a sample-barcoded 5' primer served in a second PCR lasting 7 to 11 cycles. One entry per CDR3 protein, called by TCRdb with MiXCR from the 5' RACE reads. The sample has some 900,000 distinct CDR3 sequences; under 30% are singletons. The sample taken for sequencing was blood. The clonotype originates from a woman of 80 years or more in good health. The chain uses TRBV7-2 and TRBJ1-3, with a weak D call TRBD1 (6 bases). The CDR3 loop reads CASSYGGRNTIYF. DNA for the CDR3: TGTGCCAGCAGCTATGGGGGCAGAAACACCATATATTTT.